The 4 T cell receptor beta chains below all came from one sample that was sequenced in a study of technical replicates of blood from several donors. Some clones are missing from TCRdb's copy, which holds only in-frame ones; the method was immunoSEQ multiplex PCR. The repertoire holds under 95,000 clones, with approximately 92% as singletons. What was sequenced was T cells isolated from PBMCs. The receptor source for this set is a human donor in good health.

The chain couples TRBV5-1 to TRBJ2-5, with D possibly matching TRBD1 (6 bases). Between the trimmed V and J ends, which lost 0 bases and 9 bases, there was a span of 15 bases. Per the germline V gene, CDR1 is SGHRS and CDR2 is YFSETQ. This CDR3 spans 14 amino acids. The CDR3 nucleotides are TGCGCCAGCAGCTTGGATCTTGGCCCAGGGGCCCAGTACTTC. It is translated as CASSLDLGPGAQYF.

This chain links TRBV27 with TRBJ2-1; 8 bases align to TRBD2. V lost 4 bases, J lost 7 bases, and 6 bases stayed unmatched. Looked up from germline, CDR1 is MNHEY and CDR2 is SMNVEV (reference sequence). The CDR3 contains 14 residues. In nucleotides, the CDR3 is TGTGCCAGCAGTTGGGAGCGGGAGTTGAATGAGCAGTTCTTC. The encoded protein is CASSWERELNEQFF.

J is TRBJ1-2 and V is TRBV28; D remains ambiguous. CDR3 length: 16 amino acids. Germline V gene lookup returns CDR1 MDHEN and CDR2 SYDVKM. Trimming pared 7 bases from V and 1 base from J, leaving 19 bases between. The CDR3 protein is CASTLTSAGSNYGYTF. The CDR3 DNA sequence: TGTGCCAGCACCCTGACCTCGGCGGGGAGTAACTATGGCTACACCTTC.

This rearrangement joins TRBV20-1 to TRBJ1-1; possibly TRBD1 for D (5 bases). Trimming removed 3 bases at V and 6 bases at J, with 8 bases between. The germline gives CDR1 DFQATT, CDR2 SNEGSKA (reference sequence). This CDR3 has 11 amino acids. The chain's CDR3 is CSARDTPEAFF. CDR3 nucleotide sequence: TGCAGTGCTAGGGACACCCCTGAAGCTTTCTTT.